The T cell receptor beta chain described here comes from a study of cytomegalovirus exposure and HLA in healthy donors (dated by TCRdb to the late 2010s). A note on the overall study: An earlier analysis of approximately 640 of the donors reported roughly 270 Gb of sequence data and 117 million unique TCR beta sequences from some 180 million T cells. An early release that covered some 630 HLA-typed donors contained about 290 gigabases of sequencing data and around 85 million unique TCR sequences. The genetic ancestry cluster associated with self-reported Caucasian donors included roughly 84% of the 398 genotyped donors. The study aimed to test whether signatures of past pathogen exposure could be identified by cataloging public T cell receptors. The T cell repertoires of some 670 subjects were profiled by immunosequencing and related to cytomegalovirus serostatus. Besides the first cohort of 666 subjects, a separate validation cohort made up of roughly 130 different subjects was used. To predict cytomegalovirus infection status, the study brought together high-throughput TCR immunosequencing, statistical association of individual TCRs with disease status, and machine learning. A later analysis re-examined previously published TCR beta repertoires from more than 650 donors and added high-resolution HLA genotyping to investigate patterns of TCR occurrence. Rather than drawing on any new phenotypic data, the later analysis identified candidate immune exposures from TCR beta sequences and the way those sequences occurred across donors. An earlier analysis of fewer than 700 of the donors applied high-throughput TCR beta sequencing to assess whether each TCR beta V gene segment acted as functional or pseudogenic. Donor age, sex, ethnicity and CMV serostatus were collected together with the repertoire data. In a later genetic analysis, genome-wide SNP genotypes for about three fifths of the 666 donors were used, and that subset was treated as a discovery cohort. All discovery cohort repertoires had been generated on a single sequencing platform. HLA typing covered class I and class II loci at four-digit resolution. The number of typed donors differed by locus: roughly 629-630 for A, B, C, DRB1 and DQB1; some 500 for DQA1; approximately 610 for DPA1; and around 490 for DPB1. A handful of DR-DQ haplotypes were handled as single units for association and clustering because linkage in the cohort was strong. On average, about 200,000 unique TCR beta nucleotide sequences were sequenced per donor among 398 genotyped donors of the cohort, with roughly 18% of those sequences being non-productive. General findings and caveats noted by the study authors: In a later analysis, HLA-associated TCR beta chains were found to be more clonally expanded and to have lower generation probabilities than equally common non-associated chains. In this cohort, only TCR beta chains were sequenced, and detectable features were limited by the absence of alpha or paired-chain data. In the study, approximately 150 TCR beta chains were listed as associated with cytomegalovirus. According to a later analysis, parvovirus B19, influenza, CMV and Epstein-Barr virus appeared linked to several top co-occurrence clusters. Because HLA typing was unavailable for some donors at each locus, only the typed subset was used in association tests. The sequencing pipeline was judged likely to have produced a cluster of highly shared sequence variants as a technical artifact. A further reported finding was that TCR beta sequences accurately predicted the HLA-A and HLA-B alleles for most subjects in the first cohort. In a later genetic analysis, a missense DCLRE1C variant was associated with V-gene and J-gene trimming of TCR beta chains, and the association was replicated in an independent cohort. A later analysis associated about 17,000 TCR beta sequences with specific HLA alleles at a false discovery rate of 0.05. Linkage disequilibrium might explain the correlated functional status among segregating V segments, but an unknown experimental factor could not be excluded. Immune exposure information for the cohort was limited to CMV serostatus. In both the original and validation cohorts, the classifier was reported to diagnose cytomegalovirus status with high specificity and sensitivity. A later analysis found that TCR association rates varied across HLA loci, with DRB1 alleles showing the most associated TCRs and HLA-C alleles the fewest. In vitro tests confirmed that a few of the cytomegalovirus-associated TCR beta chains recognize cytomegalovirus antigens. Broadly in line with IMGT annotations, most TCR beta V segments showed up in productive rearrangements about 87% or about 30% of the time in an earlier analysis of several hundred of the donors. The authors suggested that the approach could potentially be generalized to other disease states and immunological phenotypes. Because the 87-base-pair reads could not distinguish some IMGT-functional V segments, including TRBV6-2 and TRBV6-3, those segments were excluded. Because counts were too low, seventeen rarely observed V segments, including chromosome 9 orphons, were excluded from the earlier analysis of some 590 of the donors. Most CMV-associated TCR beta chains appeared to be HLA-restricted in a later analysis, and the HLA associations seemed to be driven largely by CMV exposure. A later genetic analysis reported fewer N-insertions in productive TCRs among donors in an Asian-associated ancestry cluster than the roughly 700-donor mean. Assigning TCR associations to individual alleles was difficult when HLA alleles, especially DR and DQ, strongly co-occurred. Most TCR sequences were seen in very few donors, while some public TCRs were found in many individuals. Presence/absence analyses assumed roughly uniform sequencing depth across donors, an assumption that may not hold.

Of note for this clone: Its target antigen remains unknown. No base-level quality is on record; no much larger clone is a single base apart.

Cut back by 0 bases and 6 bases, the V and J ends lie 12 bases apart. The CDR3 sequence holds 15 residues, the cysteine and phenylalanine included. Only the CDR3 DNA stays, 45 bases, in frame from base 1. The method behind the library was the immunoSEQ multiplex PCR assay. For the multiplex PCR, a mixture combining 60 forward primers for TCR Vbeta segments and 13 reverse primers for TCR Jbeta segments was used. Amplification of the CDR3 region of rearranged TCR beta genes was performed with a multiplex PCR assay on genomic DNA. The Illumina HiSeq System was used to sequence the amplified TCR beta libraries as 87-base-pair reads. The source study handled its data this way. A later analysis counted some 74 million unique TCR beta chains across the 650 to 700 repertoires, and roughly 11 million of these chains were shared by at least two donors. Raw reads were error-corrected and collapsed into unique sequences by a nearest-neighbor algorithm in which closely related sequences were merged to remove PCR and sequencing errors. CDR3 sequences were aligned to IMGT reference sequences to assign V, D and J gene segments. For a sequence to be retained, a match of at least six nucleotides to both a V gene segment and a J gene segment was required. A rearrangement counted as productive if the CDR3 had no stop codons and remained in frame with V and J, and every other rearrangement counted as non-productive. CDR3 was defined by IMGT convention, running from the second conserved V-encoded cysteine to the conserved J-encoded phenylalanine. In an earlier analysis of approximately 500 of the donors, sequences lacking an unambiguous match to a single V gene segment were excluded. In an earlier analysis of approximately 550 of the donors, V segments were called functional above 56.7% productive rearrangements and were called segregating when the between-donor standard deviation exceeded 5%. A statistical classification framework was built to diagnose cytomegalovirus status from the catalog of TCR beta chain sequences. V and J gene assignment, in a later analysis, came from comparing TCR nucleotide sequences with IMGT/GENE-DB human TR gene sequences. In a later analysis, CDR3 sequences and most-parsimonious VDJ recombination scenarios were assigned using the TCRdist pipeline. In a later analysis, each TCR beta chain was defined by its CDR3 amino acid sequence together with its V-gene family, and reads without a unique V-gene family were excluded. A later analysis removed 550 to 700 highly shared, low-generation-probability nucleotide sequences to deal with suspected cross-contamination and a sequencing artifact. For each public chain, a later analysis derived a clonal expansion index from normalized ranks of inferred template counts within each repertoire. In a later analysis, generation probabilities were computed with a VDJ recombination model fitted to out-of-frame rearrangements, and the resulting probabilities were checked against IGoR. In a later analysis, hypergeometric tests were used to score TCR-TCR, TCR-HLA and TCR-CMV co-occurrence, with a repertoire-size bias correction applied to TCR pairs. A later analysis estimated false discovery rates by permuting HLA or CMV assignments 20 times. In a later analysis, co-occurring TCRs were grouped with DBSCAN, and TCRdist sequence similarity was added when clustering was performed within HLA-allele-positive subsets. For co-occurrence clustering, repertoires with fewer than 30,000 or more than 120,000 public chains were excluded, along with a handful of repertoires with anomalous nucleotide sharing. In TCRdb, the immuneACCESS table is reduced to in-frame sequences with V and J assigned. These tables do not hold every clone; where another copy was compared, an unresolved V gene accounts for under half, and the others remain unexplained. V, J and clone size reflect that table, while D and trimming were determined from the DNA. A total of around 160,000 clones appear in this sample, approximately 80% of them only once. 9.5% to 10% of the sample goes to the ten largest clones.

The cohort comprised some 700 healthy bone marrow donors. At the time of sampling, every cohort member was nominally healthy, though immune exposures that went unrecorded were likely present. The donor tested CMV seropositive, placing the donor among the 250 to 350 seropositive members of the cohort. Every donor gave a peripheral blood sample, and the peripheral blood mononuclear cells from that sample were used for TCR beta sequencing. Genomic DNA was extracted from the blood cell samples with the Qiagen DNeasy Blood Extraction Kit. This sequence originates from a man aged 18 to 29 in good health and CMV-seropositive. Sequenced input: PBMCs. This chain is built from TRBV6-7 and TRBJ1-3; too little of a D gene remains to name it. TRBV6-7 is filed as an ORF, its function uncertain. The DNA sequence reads TGTGCCAGCAGTTACTCGCCGGGGTGTGTAAACACCATATATTTT. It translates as CASSYSPGCVNTIYF.